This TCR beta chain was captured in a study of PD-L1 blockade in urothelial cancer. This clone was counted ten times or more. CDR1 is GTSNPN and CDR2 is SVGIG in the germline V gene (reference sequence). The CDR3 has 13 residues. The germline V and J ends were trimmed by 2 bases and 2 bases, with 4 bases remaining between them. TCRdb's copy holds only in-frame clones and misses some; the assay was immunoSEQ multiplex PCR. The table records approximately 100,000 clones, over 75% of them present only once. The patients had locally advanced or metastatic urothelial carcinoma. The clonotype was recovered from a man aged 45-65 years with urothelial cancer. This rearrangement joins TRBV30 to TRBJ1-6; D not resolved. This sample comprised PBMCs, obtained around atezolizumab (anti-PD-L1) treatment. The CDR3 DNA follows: TGTGCCTGGAGTCGTCCCTATAATTCACCCCTCCACTTT. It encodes CAWSRPYNSPLHF.